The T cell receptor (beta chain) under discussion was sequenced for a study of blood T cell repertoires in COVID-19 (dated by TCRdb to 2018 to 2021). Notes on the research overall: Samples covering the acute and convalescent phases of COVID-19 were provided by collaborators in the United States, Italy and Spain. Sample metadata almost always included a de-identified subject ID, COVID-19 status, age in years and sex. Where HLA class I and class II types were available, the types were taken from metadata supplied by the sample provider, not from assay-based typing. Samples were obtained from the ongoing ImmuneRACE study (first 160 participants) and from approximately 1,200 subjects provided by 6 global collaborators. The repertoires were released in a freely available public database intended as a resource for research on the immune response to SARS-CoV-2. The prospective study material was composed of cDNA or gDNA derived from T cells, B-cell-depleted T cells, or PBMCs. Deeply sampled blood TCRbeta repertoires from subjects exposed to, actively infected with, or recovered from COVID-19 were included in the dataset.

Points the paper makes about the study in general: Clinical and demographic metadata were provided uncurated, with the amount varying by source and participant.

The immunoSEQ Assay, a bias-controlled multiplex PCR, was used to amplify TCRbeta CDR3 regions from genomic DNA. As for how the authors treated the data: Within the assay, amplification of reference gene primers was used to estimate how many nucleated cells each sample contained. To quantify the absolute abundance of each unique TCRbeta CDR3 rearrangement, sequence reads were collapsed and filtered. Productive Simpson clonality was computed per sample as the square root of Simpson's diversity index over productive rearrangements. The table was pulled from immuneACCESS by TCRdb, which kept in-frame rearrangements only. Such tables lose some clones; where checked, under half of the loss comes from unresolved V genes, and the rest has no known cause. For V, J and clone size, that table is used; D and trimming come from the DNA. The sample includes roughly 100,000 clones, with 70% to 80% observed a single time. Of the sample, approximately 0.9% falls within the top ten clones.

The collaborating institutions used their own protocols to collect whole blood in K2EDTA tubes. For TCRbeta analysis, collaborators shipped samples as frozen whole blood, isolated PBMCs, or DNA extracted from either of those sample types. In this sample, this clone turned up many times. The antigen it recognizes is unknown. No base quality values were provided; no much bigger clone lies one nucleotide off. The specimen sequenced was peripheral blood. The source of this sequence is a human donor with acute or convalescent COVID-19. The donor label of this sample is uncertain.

Read as DNA, the sequence is TGCGCCAGCAGCCAAGATATCCCCAACAGGGGGCGAGGTGAAAAACTGTTTTTT. Translated, it gives CASSQDIPNRGRGEKLFF. The chain is encoded by TRBV4-1 joined to TRBJ1-4; 9 bases in the middle match TRBD1. CDR1 and CDR2 (MGHRA, YSYEKL) derive from the germline V gene. Counted from cysteine to phenylalanine, this CDR3 has 18 amino acids. The only DNA kept is the CDR3, 54 bases in frame from the first base. V is cut back by 0 bases and J by 7 bases, with 12 bases in the junction unmatched.